The following is a TCR beta chain sequence with its context. This sample is drawn from a study of blood T cell repertoires in COVID-19. Across the whole study: T cells, B-cell-depleted T cells, or PBMCs provided the cDNA or gDNA that served as material.

Here immunoSEQ multiplex PCR was the method, and the copy in TCRdb shows in-frame clones only, minus some. The data show some 220,000 clones, about 80% seen once. Germline CDR1 and CDR2: MNHEY and SVGEGT. The germline V and J ends were trimmed by 2 bases and 3 bases, with 22 bases remaining between them. CDR3 length: 18 residues. The clonotype originates from a woman aged 40 to 50 with acute COVID-19. The rearrangement uses TRBV6-2 or TRBV6-3 and TRBJ1-1, with D perhaps matching TRBD1 (5 bases). Material for sequencing was PBMCs or T cells enriched from blood (not recorded which). CDR3 nucleotide sequence: TGTGCCAGCAGTTACCCGAACGGCAGGGAAGGGAGGGACACTGAAGCTTTCTTT. Translation: CASSYPNGREGRDTEAFF.